This T cell receptor (beta chain) was captured by sequencing in a study of shared clonotypes between healthy human individuals. Assay execution proceeded at the deep level. Libraries were prepared by immunoSEQ multiplex PCR; TCRdb keeps only in-frame clonotypes and omits some of them. This sample yields 2 million to 2.5 million clones, of which around 92% are seen a single time; 0.37% belongs to the top ten. The CDR3 covers 15 residues. The V and J ends lost 4 bases and 5 bases, in that order; junction bases with no gene match: 4. Per the germline V gene, CDR1 is MNHEY and CDR2 is SVGAGI. Sequenced input: naive CD4+ T cells from PBMCs. The subset is: CD45RA+ positively selected. The sequence was collected from a young man in good health. Some clones in this sample may be carry-over from other donors' samples. The chain is built from TRBV6-5 and TRBJ2-2; 10 bases are a match to TRBD2. The CDR3 region has the DNA TGTGCCAGCAGTTCCAGCGGGAGGGCTACCGGGGAGCTGTTTTTT. Residues: CASSSSGRATGELFF.